This is a list of T cell receptor beta chains from one sample in a study of post-analysis software for immune sequencing data. MiXCR, run by TCRdb on the PCR reads, gives a single entry per CDR3 protein. The repertoire holds fewer than 700,000 distinct CDR3 sequences, with around 40% as singletons. The sequenced sample consisted of blood. Source of these receptors: a girl aged 10 to 17 with multiple sclerosis. CDR3s include the opening cysteine and the closing phenylalanine or tryptophan. Fields, in order: V gene, CDR3 length, D gene, clone size, J gene, CDR3 DNA, CDR3 protein. D genes are given only for firm matches. Clone sizes are given selectively: once, few, many, or a class where the clone is expanded.

TRBV11-2	17	TRBD2	few	TRBJ2-1	TGTGCCAGCAGTACGCTAGCGGGAGTAGGCCTAAGGAATGAGCAGTTCTTC	CASSTLAGVGLRNEQFF
TRBV30	14	NA	NA	TRBJ1-2	TGTGCCTGGATCGACACGGCGAGAGTTTATGGCTACACCTTC	CAWIDTARVYGYTF
TRBV20-1	12	NA	few	TRBJ2-7	TGCAGTGCTAGGGGAATAACCTACGAGCAGTACTTC	CSARGITYEQYF
TRBV12-3/TRBV12-4	14	TRBD1	NA	TRBJ2-3	TGTGCCAGCAGTTCCGACAGGGTCCGAGATACGCAGTATTTT	CASSSDRVRDTQYF
TRBV12-3/TRBV12-4	16	NA	few	TRBJ1-1	TGTGCCAGCAGTTCTCCCCCTCCGGGGAGACAAGGGGAAGCTTTCTTT	CASSSPPPGRQGEAFF
TRBV7-8	15	TRBD2	few	TRBJ2-7	TGTGCCAGCAGCCCAAGCGGGAGGGCTCTCTACGAGCAGTACTTC	CASSPSGRALYEQYF
TRBV4-1	18	TRBD2	few	TRBJ2-5	TGCGCCAGCAGCCAAGATCTCGGACTAGCGGGGGCCCAAGAGACCCAGTACTTC	CASSQDLGLAGAQETQYF
TRBV5-1	14	NA	NA	TRBJ2-1	TGCGCCAGCAGCCAGCCCCAAGGCTACAATGAGCAGTTCTTC	CASSQPQGYNEQFF
TRBV3-1	16	NA	NA	TRBJ1-2	TGTGCCAGCAGCAAAGCGGGATCGGATTCTAACTATGGCTACACCTTC	CASSKAGSDSNYGYTF
TRBV20-1	16	TRBD2	NA	TRBJ2-7	TGCAGTGCTAGAGGCGCGGGACTACTCTCCTACAATGAGCAGTACTTC	CSARGAGLLSYNEQYF
TRBV10-3	17	NA	NA	TRBJ1-4	TGTGCCATCAGCGGCGGGCCTAAAGGGGCTACTAATGAAAAACTGTTTTTT	CAISGGPKGATNEKLFF
TRBV10-3	13	NA	NA	TRBJ2-5	TGTGCCATCAGTCTAGCGCACCAAGAGACCCAGTACTTC	CAISLAHQETQYF
TRBV4-1	13	NA	NA	TRBJ2-7	TGCGCCAGCAACCAATTGAGGCGGGGCGAGCAGTACTTC	CASNQLRRGEQYF
TRBV20-1	11	NA	few	TRBJ2-5	TGCAGTGCCGCATTGCCGGAGACCCAGTACTTC	CSAALPETQYF
TRBV29-1	14	NA	NA	TRBJ1-1	TGCAGCGTTGGGGTCAGGGGCGTCTACCTTGAAGCTTTCTTT	CSVGVRGVYLEAFF
TRBV7-2	15	NA	NA	TRBJ2-3	TGTGCCAGCAGCCCCAACCCATTAGAGCCAGATACGCAGTATTTT	CASSPNPLEPDTQYF
TRBV29-1	13	NA	NA	TRBJ2-7	TGCAGTGCCAGGGCAGATCCGTCCTACGAGCAGTACTTC	CSARADPSYEQYF
TRBV6-6	15	NA	few	TRBJ2-5	TGTGCCAGCAGTTACTTTGGACAGAGTGTCGTGACCCAGTACTTC	CASSYFGQSVVTQYF
TRBV19	14	TRBD1	NA	TRBJ1-1	TGTGCCAGTACCAAGGACAGGGGCTACCTTGAAGCTTTCTTT	CASTKDRGYLEAFF
TRBV5-1	13	NA	NA	TRBJ1-1	TGCGCCAGCAGCTTGGGACAGGCTGCGATAGCTTTCTTT	CASSLGQAAIAFF
TRBV29-1	13	NA	NA	TRBJ2-2	TGCAGCGTTGGCGGTACGAACTCCGGGGAGCTGTTTTTT	CSVGGTNSGELFF
TRBV20-1	13	NA	NA	TRBJ1-4	TGCAGCACGCGAGGGCAGGACGGTGAAAAACTGTTTTTT	CSTRGQDGEKLFF
TRBV12-3/TRBV12-4	16	TRBD1	NA	TRBJ2-5	TGTGCCAGCAGTTTTGGGGGACAGGGGTCAAGGGAGACCCAGTACTTC	CASSFGGQGSRETQYF
TRBV12-3/TRBV12-4	14	NA	few	TRBJ1-1	TGTGCCAGTAGTTTAAGGCACCCGAACACTGAAGCTTTCTTT	CASSLRHPNTEAFF
TRBV5-1	15	TRBD1	NA	TRBJ2-7	TGCGCCAGCAGCTGGTTGGACAGGGGAGCCTACGAGCAGTACTTC	CASSWLDRGAYEQYF
TRBV5-6	18	NA	NA	TRBJ1-5	TGTGCCAGCAGCTTGGCGGGGGTGGAGGGGCGCGGCAATCAGCCCCAGCATTTT	CASSLAGVEGRGNQPQHF
TRBV3-1	14	NA	NA	TRBJ1-2	TGTGCCAGCAGCCAGGCAAACGCTAACTATGGCTACACCTTC	CASSQANANYGYTF
TRBV5-1	15	NA	NA	TRBJ1-6	TGCGCCAGCAGCCGCCTAATGGTGTCTAGTTCACCCCTCCACTTT	CASSRLMVSSSPLHF
TRBV20-1	13	TRBD2	NA	TRBJ2-7	TGCAGTGCTAGAGAAACTAGCGATTACGAGCAGTACTTC	CSARETSDYEQYF
TRBV4-1	17	NA	NA	TRBJ2-7	TGTGCCAGCAGCCAAGACCCACCCCCACGGCCGTCCTACGAGCAGTACTTC	CASSQDPPPRPSYEQYF
TRBV5-1	15	NA	NA	TRBJ2-5	TGCGCCAGCAGCTTGGCGCCTAGTTTACAAGAGACCCAGTACTTC	CASSLAPSLQETQYF
TRBV7-9	14	TRBD2	NA	TRBJ2-1	TGTGCCAGCAGCTTGACTAGCGCATTTTATGAGCAGTTCTTC	CASSLTSAFYEQFF
TRBV11-3	14	TRBD2	NA	TRBJ2-1	TGTGCCAGCAGCTACGGACTAGCGGGAGCTGAGCAGTTCTTC	CASSYGLAGAEQFF
TRBV11-3	16	NA	NA	TRBJ2-3	TGTGCCAGCAGCTTAGACCAGGGGAGCACCACAGATACGCAGTATTTT	CASSLDQGSTTDTQYF
TRBV29-1	13	NA	few	TRBJ2-3	TGCAGCGCTAGCAGCGGGAGCACAGATACGCAGTATTTT	CSASSGSTDTQYF
TRBV10-3	13	NA	NA	TRBJ2-1	TGTGCCATCTGTCCGGGAAGGGACAATGAGCAGTTCTTC	CAICPGRDNEQFF
TRBV20-1	14	NA	NA	TRBJ2-1	TGCAGTGGCACTTCCCAGCGGGCCTACAATGAGCAGTTCTTC	CSGTSQRAYNEQFF